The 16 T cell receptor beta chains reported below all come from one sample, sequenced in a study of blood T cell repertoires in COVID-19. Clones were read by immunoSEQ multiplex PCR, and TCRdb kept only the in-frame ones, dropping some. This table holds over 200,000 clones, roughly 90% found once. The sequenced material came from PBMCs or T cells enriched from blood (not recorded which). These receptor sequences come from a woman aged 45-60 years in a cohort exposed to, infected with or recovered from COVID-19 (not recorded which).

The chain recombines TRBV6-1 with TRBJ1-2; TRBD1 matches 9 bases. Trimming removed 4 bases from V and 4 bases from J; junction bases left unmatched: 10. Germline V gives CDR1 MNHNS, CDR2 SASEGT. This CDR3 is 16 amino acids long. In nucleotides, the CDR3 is TGTGCCAGCAGTGCCGGGACAGGGAGAAGGGGCTATGGCTACACCTTC. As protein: CASSAGTGRRGYGYTF.

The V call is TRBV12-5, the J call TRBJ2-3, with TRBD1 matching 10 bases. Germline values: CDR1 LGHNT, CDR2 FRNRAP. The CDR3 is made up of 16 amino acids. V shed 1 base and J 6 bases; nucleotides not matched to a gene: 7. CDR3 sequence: CASGLGDRGYVDTQYF. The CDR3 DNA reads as TGTGCTAGTGGTTTGGGGGACAGGGGTTACGTGGATACGCAGTATTTT.

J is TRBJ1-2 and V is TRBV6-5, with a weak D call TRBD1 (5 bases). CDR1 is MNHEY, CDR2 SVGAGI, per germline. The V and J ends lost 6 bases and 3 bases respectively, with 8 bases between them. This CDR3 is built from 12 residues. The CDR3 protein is CASRSTDYGYTF. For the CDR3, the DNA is TGTGCCAGCAGATCGACAGACTATGGCTACACCTTC.

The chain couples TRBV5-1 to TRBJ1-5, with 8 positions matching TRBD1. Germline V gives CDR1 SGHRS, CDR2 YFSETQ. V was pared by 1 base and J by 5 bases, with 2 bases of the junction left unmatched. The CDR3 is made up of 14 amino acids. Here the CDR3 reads CASSLTTGDQPQHF. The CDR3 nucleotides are TGCGCCAGCAGCTTGACGACAGGGGATCAGCCCCAGCATTTT.

Written as DNA, the CDR3 is TGTGCCAGCAGCTTTCGCGGCACCGGGGAGCTGTTTTTT. Protein: CASSFRGTGELFF. This chain connects TRBV11-1 to TRBJ2-2; no reliable D call. The CDR3 is 13 residues long. Germline V gene lookup returns CDR1 SGHAT and CDR2 FQDESV (reference sequence). Deletions cut 3 bases from V and 4 bases from J, with 6 bases between.

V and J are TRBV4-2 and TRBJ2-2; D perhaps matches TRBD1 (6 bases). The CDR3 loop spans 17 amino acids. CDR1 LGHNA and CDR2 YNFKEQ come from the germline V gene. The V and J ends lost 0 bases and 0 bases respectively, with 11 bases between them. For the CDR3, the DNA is TGTGCCAGCAGCCAAGATATGGGGGACACGAACACCGGGGAGCTGTTTTTT. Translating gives CASSQDMGDTNTGELFF.

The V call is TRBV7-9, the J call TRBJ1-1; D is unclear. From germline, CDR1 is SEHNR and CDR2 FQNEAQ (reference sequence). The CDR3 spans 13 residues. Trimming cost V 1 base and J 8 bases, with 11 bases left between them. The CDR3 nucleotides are TGTGCCAGCAGCTTAGTCGGTATAGCCGAAGCTTTCTTT. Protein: CASSLVGIAEAFF. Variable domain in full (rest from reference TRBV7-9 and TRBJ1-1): DTGVSQNPRHKITKRGQNVTFRCDPISEHNRLYWYRQTLGQGPEFLTYFQNEAQLEKSRLLSDRFSAERPKGSFSTLEIQRTEQGDSAMYLCASSLVGIAEAFFGQGTRLTVV.

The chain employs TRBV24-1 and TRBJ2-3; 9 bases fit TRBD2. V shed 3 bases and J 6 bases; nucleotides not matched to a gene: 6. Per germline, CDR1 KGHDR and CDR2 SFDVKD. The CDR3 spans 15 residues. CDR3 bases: TGTGCCACCAGTGATCGCCGACTAGCGGCGGATACGCAGTATTTT. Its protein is CATSDRRLAADTQYF.

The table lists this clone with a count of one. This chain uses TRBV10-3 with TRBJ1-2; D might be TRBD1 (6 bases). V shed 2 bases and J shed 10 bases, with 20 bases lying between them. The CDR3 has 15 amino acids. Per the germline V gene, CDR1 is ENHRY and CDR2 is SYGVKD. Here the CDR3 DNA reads TGTGCCATCAGTGAGCCCTTGGGGGGGCGGGTGGACTACACCTTC. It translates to CAISEPLGGRVDYTF.

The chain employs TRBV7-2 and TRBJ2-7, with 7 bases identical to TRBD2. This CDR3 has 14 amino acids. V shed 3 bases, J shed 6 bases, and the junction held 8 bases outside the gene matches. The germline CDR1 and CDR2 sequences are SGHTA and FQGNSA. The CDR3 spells CASSFSGTNPEQYF. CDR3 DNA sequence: TGTGCCAGCAGCTTCTCCGGGACTAATCCCGAGCAGTACTTC.

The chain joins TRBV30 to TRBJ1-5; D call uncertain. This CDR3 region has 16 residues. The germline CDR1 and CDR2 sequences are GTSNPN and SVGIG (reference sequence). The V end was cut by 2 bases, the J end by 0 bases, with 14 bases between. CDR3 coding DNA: TGTGCCTGGAGTCCGGGAGTTGGGTATAGCAATCAGCCCCAGCATTTT. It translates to CAWSPGVGYSNQPQHF.

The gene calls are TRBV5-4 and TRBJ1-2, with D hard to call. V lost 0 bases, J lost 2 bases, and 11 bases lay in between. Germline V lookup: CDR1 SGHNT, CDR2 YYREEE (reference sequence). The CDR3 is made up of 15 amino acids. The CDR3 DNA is TGTGCCAGCAGCTTGGTAGGGAGCGGGAACTATGGCTACACCTTC. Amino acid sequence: CASSLVGSGNYGYTF.

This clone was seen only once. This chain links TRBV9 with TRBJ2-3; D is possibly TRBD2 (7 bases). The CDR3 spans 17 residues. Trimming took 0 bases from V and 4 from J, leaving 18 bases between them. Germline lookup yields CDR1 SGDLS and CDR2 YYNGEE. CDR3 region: CASSVGPRGGASDTQYF. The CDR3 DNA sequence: TGTGCCAGCAGCGTAGGCCCTAGGGGGGGGGCCTCAGATACGCAGTATTTT.

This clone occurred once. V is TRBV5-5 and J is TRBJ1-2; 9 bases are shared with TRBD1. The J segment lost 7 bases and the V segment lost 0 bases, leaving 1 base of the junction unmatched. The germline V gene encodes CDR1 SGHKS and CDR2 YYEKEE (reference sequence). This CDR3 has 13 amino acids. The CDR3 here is CASSLGQGGGYTF. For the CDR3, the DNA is TGTGCCAGCAGCTTGGGACAGGGGGGTGGCTACACCTTC.

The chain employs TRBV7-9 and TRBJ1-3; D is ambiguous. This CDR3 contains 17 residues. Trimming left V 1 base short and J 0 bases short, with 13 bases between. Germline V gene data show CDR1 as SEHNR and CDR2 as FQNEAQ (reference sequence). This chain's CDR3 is CASSLEMGQSSGNTIYF. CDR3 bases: TGTGCCAGCAGCTTAGAAATGGGCCAAAGCTCTGGAAACACCATATATTTT. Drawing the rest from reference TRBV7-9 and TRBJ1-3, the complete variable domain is DTGVSQNPRHKITKRGQNVTFRCDPISEHNRLYWYRQTLGQGPEFLTYFQNEAQLEKSRLLSDRFSAERPKGSFSTLEIQRTEQGDSAMYLCASSLEMGQSSGNTIYFGEGSWLTVV.

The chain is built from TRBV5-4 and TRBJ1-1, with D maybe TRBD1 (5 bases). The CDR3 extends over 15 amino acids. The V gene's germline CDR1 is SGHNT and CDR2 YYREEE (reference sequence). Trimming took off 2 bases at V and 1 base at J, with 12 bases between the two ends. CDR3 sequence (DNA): TGTGCCAGCAGCTTTTTTCAGGGTAAGAACACTGAAGCTTTCTTT. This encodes CASSFFQGKNTEAFF.